The source of this T cell receptor beta chain is a study of PD-1 blockade in classical Hodgkin lymphoma. Brentuximab vedotin exposure varied among the patients, all of whom had relapsed after autologous stem cell transplantation. The assay was immunoSEQ multiplex PCR, and TCRdb's table has in-frame clones only and misses some. The sample lists around 99,000 clones, roughly 81% occurring once. The sequenced sample was peripheral blood mononuclear cells (PBMCs), obtained before the second cycle of nivolumab. The sequence was obtained from a human donor with classical Hodgkin lymphoma.

The chain's CDR3 is CASRQLAVQDNEQFF. CDR3 sequence (DNA): TGTGCCAGCAGACAACTAGCGGTGCAGGACAATGAGCAGTTCTTC. The rearrangement links TRBV6-6 to TRBJ2-1; 8 nucleotides align to TRBD2. Germline trimming cut 6 bases from V and 5 bases from J; bases unmatched to any gene: 9. The CDR3 consists of 15 residues. From germline, CDR1 is MNHNY and CDR2 SVGAGI (reference sequence).